The 15 T cell receptor beta chains below were found in one sample sequenced in a study of blood T cell repertoires in COVID-19. Only in-frame clones appear in the TCRdb table, and some are missing; sequencing was by immunoSEQ multiplex PCR. The table records more than 90,000 clones, approximately 85% of them present only once. The material sequenced was peripheral blood. These receptors were taken from a human donor in a cohort sampled during active COVID-19.

The V gene is TRBV18, the J gene TRBJ2-7; the D gene is possibly TRBD1 (6 bases). The CDR3 loop spans 16 amino acids. Germline V gives CDR1 KGHSH, CDR2 LQKENI. Trimming pared 1 base from V and 1 base from J, leaving 14 bases between. The CDR3 coding sequence is TGTGCCAGCTCACCACAGGGGGTTTTGACTTCCTACGAGCAGTACTTC. This sequence encodes CASSPQGVLTSYEQYF. Full variable domain (missing parts from reference TRBV18 and TRBJ2-7): NAGVMQNPRHLVRRRGQEARLRCSPMKGHSHVYWYRQLPEEGLKFMVYLQKENIIDESGMPKERFSAEFPKEGPSILRIQQVVRGDSAAYFCASSPQGVLTSYEQYFGPGTRLTVT.

CDR3 residues: CASSPGGLASETQYF. For the CDR3, the DNA is TGTGCCAGCAGCCCTGGCGGGCTAGCGTCAGAGACCCAGTACTTC. The V gene is TRBV9, the J gene TRBJ2-5; TRBD2 is a possible D gene (6 bases). In germline, CDR1 is SGDLS, CDR2 YYNGEE. The length of the CDR3 is 15 residues. V shed 4 bases and J shed 4 bases, with 17 bases lying between them.

The genes are TRBV19 and TRBJ1-2, with D perhaps matching TRBD1 (6 bases). Germline CDR1 reads LNHDA; CDR2 reads SQIVND (reference sequence). The CDR3 length is 18 residues. Trimming shortened V by 7 bases and J by 3 bases, and 27 bases separated the two germline ends. The CDR3 nucleotides read TGTGCCAGTATTCCCCGACCTTGGACAGTCCCGCCTCACTATGGCTACACCTTC. It encodes CASIPRPWTVPPHYGYTF.

The chain links TRBV19 to TRBJ2-5, with TRBD2 matching 7 bases. The CDR3 length is 14 residues. The V segment lost 6 bases and the J segment 5 bases; nucleotides outside the gene matches: 9. Germline V gene data show CDR1 as LNHDA and CDR2 as SQIVND (reference sequence). CDR3 DNA sequence: TGTGCCAGTAGGGCGCGGGAGAGGGGCGAGACCCAGTACTTC. This translates into CASRARERGETQYF.

This chain joins TRBV4-1 and TRBJ1-2; 8 nucleotides line up with TRBD1. Trimming at V came to 4 bases and at J to 7 bases, leaving 11 bases not matched to a gene. Germline V CDR1 and CDR2: MGHRA, YSYEKL. The CDR3 contains 15 residues. As DNA, the CDR3 is TGCGCCAGCAGCCTCAGACAGGGGACAACTAGTGGCTACACCTTC. The encoded protein is CASSLRQGTTSGYTF.

The chain links TRBV18 to TRBJ2-5; TRBD1 matches at 8 bases. The junction had 4 bases not matched to a gene; V was cut back by 6 bases and J by 4 bases. Germline values: CDR1 KGHSH, CDR2 LQKENI. This CDR3 contains 13 residues. The CDR3 region has the DNA TGTGCCAGCTCGACAGGGGTAGGAGAGACCCAGTACTTC. Its translation is CASSTGVGETQYF.

This chain uses TRBV27 with TRBJ2-1, with 10 nucleotides matching TRBD2. The CDR3 totals 18 residues. The germline gives CDR1 MNHEY, CDR2 SMNVEV (reference sequence). The V segment lost 3 bases and the J segment 0 bases; nucleotides outside the gene matches: 8. This CDR3 is CASSFGLAERFSYNEQFF. CDR3 sequence (DNA): TGTGCCAGCAGTTTCGGACTAGCGGAAAGATTCTCCTACAATGAGCAGTTCTTC.

The V and J genes are TRBV6-2 or TRBV6-3 and TRBJ1-6; 7 bases map to TRBD1. This CDR3 is built from 15 residues. Germline values: CDR1 MNHEY, CDR2 SVGEGT. The V segment lost 5 bases and the J segment 6 bases; nucleotides outside the gene matches: 7. The CDR3 coding sequence is TGTGCCAGCAGTCTCTCCAGGGGGAGTAATTCACCCCTCCACTTT. This sequence encodes CASSLSRGSNSPLHF.

This clone has just one count. The chain employs TRBV29-1 and TRBJ2-7, with D perhaps TRBD2 (6 bases). CDR3 length: 15 residues. Looked up from germline, CDR1 is SQVTM and CDR2 is ANQGSEA. Trimming took off 1 base at V and 2 bases at J, with 15 bases between the two ends. The CDR3: CSVEGGDSVAYEQYF. In nucleotides, the CDR3 is TGCAGCGTTGAAGGGGGGGATAGCGTCGCCTACGAGCAGTACTTC.

The chain uses TRBV13 and TRBJ2-5, with 12 bases aligning to TRBD2. CDR3 length: 17 residues. V was clipped by 3 bases and J by 2 bases; unmatched bases: 7. The germline V gene has CDR1 PRHDT and CDR2 FYEKMQ (reference sequence). Written as DNA, the CDR3 is TGTGCCAGCAGCTTCCCTAGCGGGGGGGCCGGGCAAGAGACCCAGTACTTC. This sequence encodes CASSFPSGGAGQETQYF.

The table lists this clone with a count of one. This chain joins TRBV9 and TRBJ2-3; tentative D call: TRBD2 (6 bases). V was pared by 4 bases and J by 1 base, with 10 bases between. CDR3 length: 14 amino acids. CDR1 SGDLS and CDR2 YYNGEE come from the germline V gene. The CDR3 loop reads CASSPPGGTDTQYF. The CDR3 region has the DNA TGTGCCAGCAGCCCTCCGGGGGGCACAGATACGCAGTATTTT. Supplemented by reference TRBV9 and TRBJ2-3, the full variable domain reads DSGVTQTPKHLITATGQRVTLRCSPRSGDLSVYWYQQSLDQGLQFLIQYYNGEERAKGNILERFSAQQFPDLHSELNLSSLELGDSALYFCASSPPGGTDTQYFGPGTRLTVL.

This clone was seen only once. The chain carries TRBV30 and TRBJ2-3; the D gene is possibly TRBD2 (6 bases). This CDR3 is 13 amino acids long. The germline V gene has CDR1 GTSNPN and CDR2 SVGIG (reference sequence). The V and J ends lost 4 bases and 1 base respectively, with 9 bases between them. CDR3 nucleotides: TGTGCCTGGACGACTAGTGGCACAGATACGCAGTATTTT. Encoded protein: CAWTTSGTDTQYF.

This clone was counted a single time. V and J are TRBV5-5 and TRBJ2-7, with 7 bases that match TRBD2. V was pared by 0 bases and J by 0 bases, with 3 bases of the junction left unmatched. The CDR3 spans 15 residues. Looked up from germline, CDR1 is SGHKS and CDR2 is YYEKEE (reference sequence). CDR3 coding DNA: TGTGCCAGCAGCTTGGTTCCTAGCGGCTCCTACGAGCAGTACTTC. As protein: CASSLVPSGSYEQYF.

The chain joins TRBV19 to TRBJ1-4; perhaps TRBD1 as D (5 bases). From germline, CDR1 is LNHDA and CDR2 SQIVND (reference sequence). Between the trimmed V and J ends, which lost 8 bases and 7 bases, there was a span of 11 bases. The CDR3 has 12 residues. In nucleotides, the CDR3 is TGTGCCAGTGGGGGGACGATTGAAAAACTGTTTTTT. This codes for CASGGTIEKLFF.

The CDR3 DNA reads TGTGCCAGCAGCTCTGGACTAGCGCTCACAGATACGCAGTATTTT. Its protein product is CASSSGLALTDTQYF. This rearrangement joins TRBV5-4 to TRBJ2-3; the match to TRBD2 covers 9 bases. V dropped 3 bases and J dropped 2; count of bases not matched to a gene: 4. CDR1 and CDR2 (germline): SGHNT, YYREEE (reference sequence). The CDR3 contains 15 residues.